This TCR beta chain is from a study of cytomegalovirus exposure and HLA in healthy donors. The length of the CDR3 is 16 residues. CDR1 and CDR2 from the germline V gene are SGHRS and YFSETQ. V lost 3 bases, J lost 5 bases, and 10 bases stayed unmatched. Remarks on this clone: Its specificity is not known.

Study-wide points: Roughly uniform depth of sequencing across donors was assumed in presence/absence analyses. In a later analysis, a missense DCLRE1C variant was linked to TCR beta V- and J-gene trimming. Versus the approximately 700-donor mean, an Asian-associated ancestry cluster reportedly showed fewer N-insertions in a later analysis.

PCR amplification relied on 60 Vbeta primers (plus 13 Jbeta primers). Generated by immunoSEQ multiplex PCR, the TCRdb table keeps only in-frame clones and is missing some. The table lists approximately 200,000 clones, around 83% of them singletons. Specimen: PBMCs. The source is a girl aged 10-17 years in good health and CMV-seronegative. The rearrangement joins TRBV5-1 to TRBJ2-1, with 8 bases identical to TRBD2. The CDR3 DNA follows: TGCGCCAGCAGCTCCCGGGGGATAGCGGGGCACAATGAGCAGTTCTTC. Its translation is CASSSRGIAGHNEQFF. The whole variable domain, remainder taken from reference TRBV5-1 and TRBJ2-1, is KAGVTQTPRYLIKTRGQQVTLSCSPISGHRSVSWYQQTPGQGLQFLFEYFSETQRNKGNFPGRFSGRQFSNSRSEMNVSTLELGDSALYLCASSSRGIAGHNEQFFGPGTRLTVL.